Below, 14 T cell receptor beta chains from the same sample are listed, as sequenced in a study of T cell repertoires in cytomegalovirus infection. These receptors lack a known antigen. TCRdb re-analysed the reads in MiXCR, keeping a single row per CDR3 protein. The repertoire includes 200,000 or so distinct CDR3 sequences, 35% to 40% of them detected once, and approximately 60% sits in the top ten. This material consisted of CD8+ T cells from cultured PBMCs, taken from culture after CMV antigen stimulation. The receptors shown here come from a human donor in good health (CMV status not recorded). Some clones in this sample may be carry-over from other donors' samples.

The CDR3 DNA reads as TGTGCCAGCGCGACCCCGAACAATGAGCAGTTCTTC. It codes for CASATPNNEQFF. The rearrangement uses TRBV7-3 and TRBJ2-1; D is undetermined. V lost 8 bases to trimming and J lost 5 bases, with 10 bases between them. Germline V gene sequence: CDR1 SGHTA, CDR2 FQGTGA. The CDR3 covers 12 residues.

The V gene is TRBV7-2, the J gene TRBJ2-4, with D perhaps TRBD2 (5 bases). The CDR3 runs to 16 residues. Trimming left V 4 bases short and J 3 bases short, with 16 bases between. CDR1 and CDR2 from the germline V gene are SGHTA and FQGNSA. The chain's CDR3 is CASSSSERRNKNIQYF. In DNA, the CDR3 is TGTGCCAGCAGCTCGTCTGAGCGGAGGAACAAAAACATTCAGTACTTC.

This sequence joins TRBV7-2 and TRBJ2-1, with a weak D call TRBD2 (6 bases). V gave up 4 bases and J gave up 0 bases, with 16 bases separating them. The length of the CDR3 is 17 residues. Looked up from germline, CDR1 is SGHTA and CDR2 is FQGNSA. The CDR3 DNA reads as TGTGCCAGCAGCTCCCCGGGAGACCGCAGCTCCTACAATGAGCAGTTCTTC. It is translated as CASSSPGDRSSYNEQFF.

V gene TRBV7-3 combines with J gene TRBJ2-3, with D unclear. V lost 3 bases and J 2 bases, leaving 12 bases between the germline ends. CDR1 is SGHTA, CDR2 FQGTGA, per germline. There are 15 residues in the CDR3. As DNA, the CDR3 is TGTGCCAGCAGCTTCCGTAGCTTGTACACAGATACGCAGTATTTT. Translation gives CASSFRSLYTDTQYF.

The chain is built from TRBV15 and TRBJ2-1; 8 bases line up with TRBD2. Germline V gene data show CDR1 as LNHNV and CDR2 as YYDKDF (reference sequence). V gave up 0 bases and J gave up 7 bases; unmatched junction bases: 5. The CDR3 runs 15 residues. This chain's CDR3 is CATSRDAGLGNEQFF. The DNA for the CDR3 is TGTGCCACCAGCAGAGATGCGGGACTAGGAAATGAGCAGTTCTTC.

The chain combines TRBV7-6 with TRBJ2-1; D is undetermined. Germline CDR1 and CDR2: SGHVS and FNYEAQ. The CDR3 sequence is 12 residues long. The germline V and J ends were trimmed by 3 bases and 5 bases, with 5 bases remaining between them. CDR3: CASSLTNNEQFF. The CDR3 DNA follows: TGTGCCAGCAGCTTGACCAACAATGAGCAGTTCTTC.

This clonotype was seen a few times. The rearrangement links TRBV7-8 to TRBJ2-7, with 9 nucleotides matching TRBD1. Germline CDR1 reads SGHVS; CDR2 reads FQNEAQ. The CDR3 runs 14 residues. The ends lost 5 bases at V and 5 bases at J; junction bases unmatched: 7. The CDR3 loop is CASSHGQGSNEQYF. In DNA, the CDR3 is TGTGCCAGCAGCCACGGACAGGGGAGTAACGAGCAGTACTTC.

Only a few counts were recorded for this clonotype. The chain's CDR3 is CASSLQGASYGYTF. In nucleotides, the CDR3 is TGTGCCAGTAGTCTCCAGGGGGCCTCCTATGGCTACACCTTC. V and J are TRBV19 and TRBJ1-2; 8 bases match TRBD1. CDR3 length: 14 amino acids. CDR1 LNHDA and CDR2 SQIVND come from the germline V gene (reference sequence). V lost 5 bases to trimming and J lost 4 bases; unmatched junction nucleotides: 6.

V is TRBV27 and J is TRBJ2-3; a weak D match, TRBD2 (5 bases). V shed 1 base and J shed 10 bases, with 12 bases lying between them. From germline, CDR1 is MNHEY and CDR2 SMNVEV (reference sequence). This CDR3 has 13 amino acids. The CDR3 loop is CASSLWNVGAQYF. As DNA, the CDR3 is TGTGCCAGCAGTTTATGGAACGTGGGAGCGCAGTATTTT.

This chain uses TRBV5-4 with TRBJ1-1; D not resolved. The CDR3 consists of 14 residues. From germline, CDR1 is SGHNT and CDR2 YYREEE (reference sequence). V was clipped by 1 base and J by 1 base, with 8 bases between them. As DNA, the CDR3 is TGTGCCAGCAGCTTGAAACGAGGGAACACTGAAGCTTTCTTT. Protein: CASSLKRGNTEAFF.

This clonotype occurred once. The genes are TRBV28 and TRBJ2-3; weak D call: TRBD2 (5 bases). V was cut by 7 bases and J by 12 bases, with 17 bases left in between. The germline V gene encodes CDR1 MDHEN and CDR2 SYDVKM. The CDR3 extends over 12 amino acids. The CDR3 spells CASTPDWAEQYF. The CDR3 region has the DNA TGTGCCAGCACCCCGGACTGGGCGGAACAGTATTTT. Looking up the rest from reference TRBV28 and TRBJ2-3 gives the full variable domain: DVKVTQSSRYLVKRTGEKVFLECVQDMDHENMFWYRQDPGLGLRLIYFSYDVKMKEKGDIPEGYSVSREKKERFSLILESASTNQTSMYLCASTPDWAEQYFGPGTRLTVL.

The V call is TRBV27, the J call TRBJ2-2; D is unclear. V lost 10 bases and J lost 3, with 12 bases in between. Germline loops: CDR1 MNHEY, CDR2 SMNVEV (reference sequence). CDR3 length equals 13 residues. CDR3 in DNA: TGTGCCACCGAAGAGCAGTACACCGGGGAGCTGTTTTTT. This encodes CATEEQYTGELFF.

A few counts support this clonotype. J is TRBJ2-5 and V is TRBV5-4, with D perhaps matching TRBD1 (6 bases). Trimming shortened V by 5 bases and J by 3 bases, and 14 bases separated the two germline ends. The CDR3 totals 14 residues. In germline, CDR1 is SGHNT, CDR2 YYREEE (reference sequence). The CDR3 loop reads CASSFRTVEETQYF. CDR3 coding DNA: TGTGCCAGCAGTTTTCGGACAGTCGAAGAGACCCAGTACTTC.

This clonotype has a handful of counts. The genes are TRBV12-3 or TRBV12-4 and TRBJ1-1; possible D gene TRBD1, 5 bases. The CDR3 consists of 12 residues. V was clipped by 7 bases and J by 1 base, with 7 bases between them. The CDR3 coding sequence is TGTGCCAGCAAAACAGGGAACACTGAAGCTTTCTTT. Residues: CASKTGNTEAFF.